This TCR beta chain was identified during a study of T cells in localized non-small cell lung cancer. Study outcomes and limitations: Measurement of T cell clonality placed uninvolved adjacent lung highest, above the level in tumor. Because sequencing included only one region (of the tumor), heterogeneity remains possible. Appearance in adjacent lung was seen for a median 57 of the top 100 tumor clones.

Comments on this clone: The antigen is undetermined.

Sequencing used immunoSEQ multiplex PCR; TCRdb keeps in-frame clones, though not all of them. This sample yields about 8,800 clones, of which about 92% are seen a single time; 15% to 20% belongs to the top ten. The TCR comes from a male donor at least 60 years old with stage III squamous cell lung carcinoma. The specimen was peripheral blood, collected before any cancer treatment.

The CDR3 protein is CASTRFNEKLFF. Here the CDR3 DNA reads TGTGCCAGTACAAGGTTTAATGAAAAACTGTTTTTT. The chain recombines TRBV19 with TRBJ1-4; no clear D. This CDR3 is built from 12 residues. Germline-derived CDR1 and CDR2 are LNHDA and SQIVND (reference sequence). V was cut by 7 bases and J by 4 bases, with 7 bases left in between.